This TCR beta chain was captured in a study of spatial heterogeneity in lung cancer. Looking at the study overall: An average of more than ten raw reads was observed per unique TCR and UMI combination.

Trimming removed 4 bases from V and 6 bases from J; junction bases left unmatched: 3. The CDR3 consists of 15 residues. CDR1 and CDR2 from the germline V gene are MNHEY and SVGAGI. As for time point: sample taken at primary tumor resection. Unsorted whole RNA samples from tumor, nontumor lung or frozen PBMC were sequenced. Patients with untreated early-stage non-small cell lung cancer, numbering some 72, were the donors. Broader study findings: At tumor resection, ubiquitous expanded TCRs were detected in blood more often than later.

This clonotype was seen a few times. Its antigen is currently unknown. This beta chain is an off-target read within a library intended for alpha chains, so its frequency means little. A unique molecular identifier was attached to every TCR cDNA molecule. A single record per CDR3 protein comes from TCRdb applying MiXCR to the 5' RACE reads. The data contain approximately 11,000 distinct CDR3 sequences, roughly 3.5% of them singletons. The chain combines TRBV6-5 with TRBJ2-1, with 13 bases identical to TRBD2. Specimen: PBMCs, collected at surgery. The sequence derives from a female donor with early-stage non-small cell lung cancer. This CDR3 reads CASSSRLAGGNEQFF. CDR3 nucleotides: TGTGCCAGCAGTTCGCGACTAGCGGGGGGCAATGAGCAGTTCTTC.